A single TCR beta chain is shown here with its context. The antigen it binds to is not known. Within one base of it there is no much larger clone, and no base qualities were kept. This sample was included in a study of shared clonotypes between healthy human individuals (dated by TCRdb to the early 2020s). About the study as a whole: The cohort included a few men and a couple of women between 18 and 49 years of age. Each donor's leukapheresis produced roughly between roughly 0.85 and 9.5 billion PBMCs. To estimate repertoire size and how much clonotypes are shared between individuals, the study performed deep sequencing of blood TCR repertoires from a few healthy adults. For each donor, CD4 naive and CD4 memory were each given three plates, CD8 naive was given two plates, and CD8 memory was given one plate. Different laboratories and diverse techniques were used to prepare libraries and sequence TCR repertoires, to increase sequencing depth and limit assay-specific biases. The study at large found these results: Rarefaction of sorted-subset datasets indicated incomplete sequencing despite the large sequencing depth. Higher generation probabilities were observed for clonotypes shared by all four sorted-subset donors than for non-shared clonotypes. Naive subsets generally had larger estimated clonotype richness than memory subsets did. When a few donors were compared, the shared fraction of clonotypes was around 5.1% for naive CD4, around 3.6% for naive CD8, about 2.5% for memory CD4, and 0.35% to 0.5% for memory CD8. Only blood was sampled, and tissue TCR repertoires likely differ from those in blood. Pairwise subsampling led to the expectation that sequencing depth would affect the degree of clonotype sharing among donors. The small number of donors limited the genetic and exposure-history diversity represented.

The junction carries 9 bases between V and J, which are trimmed by 2 bases and 4 bases respectively. From the germline V gene, CDR1 is SGHAT and CDR2 is FQNNGV. Including cysteine and phenylalanine, the CDR3 has 14 amino acids. This entry keeps only the CDR3 DNA: 42 bases, framed from base 1. CD8 naive samples consisted of CD45RO-negative cells that were positively selected for CCR7, yielding a CD45RA+CCR7+ population without TemRA cells. Donors were healthy HIV-negative adults with no recently reported acute infections or vaccinations. Every donor was a Caucasian adult residing in Nashville, Tennessee, USA. Blood was collected by leukapheresis, and PBMCs were isolated by Ficoll-Histopaque density gradient centrifugation and then cryopreserved in liquid nitrogen vapor phase. Purity and quantity of every magnetically sorted T cell population were checked by analytical flow cytometry. Each sorted fraction had its genomic DNA isolated and then quantified by UV absorbance on a Nanodrop 2000c.

TCR CDR3 regions were amplified from genomic DNA by multiplex PCR using the deep immunoSEQ assay. Extracted genomic DNA from each cell subset was spread evenly across all wells of several immunoSEQ 96-well plates, with each plate serving as a replicate. For sorted subsets, 200 to 250 ng genomic DNA, equal to tens of thousands of T cell genomes, was loaded into each replicate PCR. The purified libraries were quantified using a Qubit 3.0 fluorometer, sized with a Bioanalyzer 2100, and then quantified again using the KAPA Library Quantification kit. Each immunoSEQ 96-well plate was sequenced on its own single-read 150-cycle Illumina NextSeq 550 flow cell. As for the authors' bioinformatics: Because the immunoSEQ output held only junctional sequences and lacked quality scores, the filtering could not match the filtering applied to full-length reads. To assign V/J genes and CDR3, sequences were annotated using PyIR, a Python wrapper for IgBLAST v1.9, with IMGT germline references. Any read was removed if the V/J assignment was weak (E-value above 1e-6), the CDR3 was missing, or the read contained stop codons, out-of-frame junctions, or ambiguous translated residues. V3J clonotypes were defined as sequences sharing an identical inferred V gene, J gene, and CDR3 amino acid sequence. The percentage overlap between two repertoires was calculated by dividing the number of shared unique clonotypes by the size of the smaller repertoire. Repertoire richness was assessed with RTK rarefaction, the Chao1 estimator, and Recon v2.1 estimates of unobserved clonotypes. Generation probabilities were computed with OLGA for all TCRbeta clonotypes obtained by the gDNA method from four donors. Drawn from immuneACCESS, this table holds only the in-frame rearrangements with V and J called that TCRdb kept. Clones are partly lost; checked studies trace under half to an unresolved V gene and leave the rest unexplained. Clonal size and the V and J genes are those of that table, whereas D and trimming came from the DNA. Here the sample has some 600,000 clones; about 96% occur a single time. Of the sample, 0.11% falls within the top ten clones.

The receptor comes from a woman in her 30s in good health. The sequencing input was naive CD8+ T cells sorted from blood. The cell subset or site label on this specimen signifies: CD45RA+CCR7+. Rearrangement joined TRBV11-2 to TRBJ1-3; TRBD1 is a possible D gene, resting on 5 matching bases. The CDR3 loop reads CASSLSGIGNTIYF. The DNA is TGTGCCAGCAGCTTATCAGGGATCGGAAACACCATATATTTT.